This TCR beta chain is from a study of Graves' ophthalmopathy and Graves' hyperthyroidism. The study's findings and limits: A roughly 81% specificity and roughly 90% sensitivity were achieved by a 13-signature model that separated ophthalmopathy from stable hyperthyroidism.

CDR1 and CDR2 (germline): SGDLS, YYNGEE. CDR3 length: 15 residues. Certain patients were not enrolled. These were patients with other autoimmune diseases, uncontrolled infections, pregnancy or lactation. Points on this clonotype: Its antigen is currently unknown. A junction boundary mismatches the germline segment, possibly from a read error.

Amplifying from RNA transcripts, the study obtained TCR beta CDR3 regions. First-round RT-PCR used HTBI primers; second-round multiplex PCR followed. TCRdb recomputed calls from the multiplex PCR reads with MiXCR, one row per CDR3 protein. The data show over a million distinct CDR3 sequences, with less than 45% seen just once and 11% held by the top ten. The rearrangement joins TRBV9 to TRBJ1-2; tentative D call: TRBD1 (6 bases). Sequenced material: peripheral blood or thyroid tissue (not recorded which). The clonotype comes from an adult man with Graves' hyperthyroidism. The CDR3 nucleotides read TGTGCCTGCAGCGGGGGGGAGACAGGCCCCTACAGCTACACCTTC. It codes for CACSGGETGPYSYTF.